This TCR beta chain was captured by sequencing in a study of T-cell reconstitution after alpha-beta-depleted transplantation in children. Unique molecular identifiers were incorporated into the prepared TCRbeta library. MiXCR, applied by TCRdb to the PCR reads, yields one record per CDR3 protein. The table lists about 72,000 distinct CDR3 sequences, more than 5.5% of them singletons, with approximately 2.4% in the top ten. Germline lookup yields CDR1 LNHDA and CDR2 SQIVND (reference sequence). This CDR3 has 16 amino acids. Trimming took 1 base from V and 0 from J, leaving 10 bases between them. This clonotype was observed a few times.

The chain couples TRBV19 to TRBJ2-1; D might be TRBD2 (6 bases). The sequencing used PBMCs from the stem cell graft donor, collected from the stem cell graft. This clonotype was sampled from a human donor who donated a stem cell graft to a child with acute lymphoblastic leukemia. CDR3 DNA sequence: TGTGCCAGTAGTATAGTTAGCGGAAGCTCCTACAATGAGCAGTTCTTC. It codes for CASSIVSGSSYNEQFF.